This T cell receptor (beta chain) was identified in a study of technical replicates of blood from several donors. TCRdb's table, derived via immunoSEQ multiplex PCR, lists solely in-frame clones and lacks some. The table includes under 90,000 clones, more than 95% detected once. The germline CDR1 and CDR2 sequences are MNHEY and SVGAGI. With 2 bases clipped from V and 6 bases from J, the junction kept 3 bases outside the gene matches. This CDR3 is 15 amino acids long. V gene TRBV6-5 combines with J gene TRBJ1-4; 10 positions agree with TRBD1. The sequenced material came from T cells isolated from PBMCs. This receptor was taken from a human donor in good health. CDR3 nucleotides: TGTGCCAGCAGTTACGCCGGGACAGGGGATGAAAAACTGTTTTTT. Translated: CASSYAGTGDEKLFF.